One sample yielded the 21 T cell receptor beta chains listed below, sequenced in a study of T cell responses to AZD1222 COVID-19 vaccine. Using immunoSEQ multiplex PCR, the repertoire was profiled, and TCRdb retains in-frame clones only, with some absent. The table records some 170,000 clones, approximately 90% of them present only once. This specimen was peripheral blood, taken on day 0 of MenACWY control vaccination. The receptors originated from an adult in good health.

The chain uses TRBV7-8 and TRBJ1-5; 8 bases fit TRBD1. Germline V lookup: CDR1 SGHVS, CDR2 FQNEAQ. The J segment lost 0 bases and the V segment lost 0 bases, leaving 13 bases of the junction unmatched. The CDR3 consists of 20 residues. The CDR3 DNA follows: TGTGCCAGCAGCTTAGCGCGGTTTAGACAGGGGCCTTATAGCAATCAGCCCCAGCATTTT. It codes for CASSLARFRQGPYSNQPQHF.

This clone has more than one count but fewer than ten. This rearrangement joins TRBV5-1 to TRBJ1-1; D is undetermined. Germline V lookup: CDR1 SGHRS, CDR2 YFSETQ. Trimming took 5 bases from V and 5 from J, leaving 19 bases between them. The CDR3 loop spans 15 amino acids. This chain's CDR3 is CASRNQERGRTEAFF. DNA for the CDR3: TGCGCCAGCAGGAACCAGGAACGGGGAAGAACTGAAGCTTTCTTT.

CDR3 sequence: CASSQGVNTEAFF. In nucleotides, the CDR3 is TGCGCCAGCAGCCAAGGGGTGAACACTGAAGCTTTCTTT. J is TRBJ1-1 and V is TRBV4-3; D gene ambiguous. The germline V gene encodes CDR1 LGHNA and CDR2 YSLEER. Trimming stripped 1 base from V and 0 bases from J, with 3 bases between. This CDR3 has 13 residues.

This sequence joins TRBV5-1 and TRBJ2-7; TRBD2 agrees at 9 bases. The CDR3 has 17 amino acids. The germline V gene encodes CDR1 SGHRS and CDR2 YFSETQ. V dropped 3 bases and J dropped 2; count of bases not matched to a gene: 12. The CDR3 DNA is TGCGCCAGCAGCTCTATACCTATAGCGGGAGTAACCTACGAGCAGTACTTC. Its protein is CASSSIPIAGVTYEQYF.

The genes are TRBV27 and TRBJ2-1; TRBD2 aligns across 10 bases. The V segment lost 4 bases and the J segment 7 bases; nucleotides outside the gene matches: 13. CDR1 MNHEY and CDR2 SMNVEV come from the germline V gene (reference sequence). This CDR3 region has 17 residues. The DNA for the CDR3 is TGTGCCAGCAGTTATCCCGTAGGAACTAGCGGGATAAATGAGCAGTTCTTC. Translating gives CASSYPVGTSGINEQFF.

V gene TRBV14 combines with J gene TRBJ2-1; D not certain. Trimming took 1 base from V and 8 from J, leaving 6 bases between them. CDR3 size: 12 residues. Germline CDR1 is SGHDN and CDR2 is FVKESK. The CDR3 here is CASSQVVHEQFF. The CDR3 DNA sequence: TGTGCCAGCAGCCAAGTGGTCCATGAGCAGTTCTTC.

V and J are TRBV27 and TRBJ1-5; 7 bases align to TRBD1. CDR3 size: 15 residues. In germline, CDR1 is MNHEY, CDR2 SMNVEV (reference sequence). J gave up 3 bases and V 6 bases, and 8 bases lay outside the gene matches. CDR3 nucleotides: TGTGCCAGCAGCCATTCGACAGGGTACAATCAGCCCCAGCATTTT. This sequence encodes CASSHSTGYNQPQHF.

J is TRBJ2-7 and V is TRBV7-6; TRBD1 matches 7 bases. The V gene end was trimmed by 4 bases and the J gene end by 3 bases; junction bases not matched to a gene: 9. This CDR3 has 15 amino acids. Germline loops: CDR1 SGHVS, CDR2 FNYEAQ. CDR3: CASSSGTAVLYEQYF. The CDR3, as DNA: TGTGCCAGCAGCTCGGGGACAGCGGTTCTCTACGAGCAGTACTTC. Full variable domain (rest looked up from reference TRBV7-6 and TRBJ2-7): GAGVSQSPRYKVTKRGQDVALRCDPISGHVSLYWYRQALGQGPEFLTYFNYEAQQDKSGLPNDRFSAERPEGSISTLTIQRTEQRDSAMYRCASSSGTAVLYEQYFGPGTRLTVT.

CDR3 in DNA: TGTGCCAGCAGCTCCCTGTTTGGGGCGGGAGATACGCAGTATTTT. Amino acid sequence: CASSSLFGAGDTQYF. The chain combines TRBV7-9 with TRBJ2-3; D is tentatively TRBD1 or TRBD2 (5 bases each). CDR3 length equals 15 residues. Germline CDR1 SEHNR, CDR2 FQNEAQ (reference sequence). The V end was cut by 4 bases, the J end by 5 bases, with 16 bases between. Complete variable domain (other parts from reference TRBV7-9 and TRBJ2-3): DTGVSQNPRHKITKRGQNVTFRCDPISEHNRLYWYRQTLGQGPEFLTYFQNEAQLEKSRLLSDRFSAERPKGSFSTLEIQRTEQGDSAMYLCASSSLFGAGDTQYFGPGTRLTVL.

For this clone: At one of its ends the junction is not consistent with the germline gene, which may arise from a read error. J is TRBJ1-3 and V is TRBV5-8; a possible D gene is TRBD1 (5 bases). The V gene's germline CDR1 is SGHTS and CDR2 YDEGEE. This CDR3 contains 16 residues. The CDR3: CASSLGLSRSGNTIYF. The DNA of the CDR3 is TGTGCCAGCAGTTTGGGACTCTCGAGGTCTGGAAACACCATATATTTT.

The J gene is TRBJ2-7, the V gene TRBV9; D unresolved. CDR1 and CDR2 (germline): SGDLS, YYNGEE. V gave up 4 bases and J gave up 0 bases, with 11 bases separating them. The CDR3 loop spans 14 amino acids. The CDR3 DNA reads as TGTGCCAGCAGCACGACTGGTAGCTCCTACGAGCAGTACTTC. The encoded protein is CASSTTGSSYEQYF.

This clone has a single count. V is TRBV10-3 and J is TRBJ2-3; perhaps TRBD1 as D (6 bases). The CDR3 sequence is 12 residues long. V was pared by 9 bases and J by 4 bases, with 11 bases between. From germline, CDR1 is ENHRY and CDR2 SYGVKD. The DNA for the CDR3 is TGTGCCATAGGACAGTCCCCAGATACGCAGTATTTT. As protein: CAIGQSPDTQYF.

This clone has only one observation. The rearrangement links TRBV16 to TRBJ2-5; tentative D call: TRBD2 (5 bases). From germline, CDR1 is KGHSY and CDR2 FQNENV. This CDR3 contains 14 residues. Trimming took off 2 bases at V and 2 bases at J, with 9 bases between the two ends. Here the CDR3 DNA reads TGTGCCAGCAGCCAACGGGGTCCACAAGAGACCCAGTACTTC. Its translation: CASSQRGPQETQYF.

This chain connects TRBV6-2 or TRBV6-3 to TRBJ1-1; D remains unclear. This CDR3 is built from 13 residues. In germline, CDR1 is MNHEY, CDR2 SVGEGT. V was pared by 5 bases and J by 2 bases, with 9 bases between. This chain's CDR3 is CASSLTINTEAFF. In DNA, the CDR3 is TGTGCCAGCAGTCTAACGATTAACACTGAAGCTTTCTTT.

As DNA, the CDR3 is TGTGCCAGCAGTACCGGGACAGTGACAGATACGCAGTATTTT. Amino acids: CASSTGTVTDTQYF. The chain couples TRBV6-5 to TRBJ2-3, with 7 bases that match TRBD1. The trim removed 5 bases at V and 3 bases at J, leaving 5 bases unmatched. Germline CDR1 and CDR2: MNHEY and SVGAGI. The CDR3 totals 14 residues.

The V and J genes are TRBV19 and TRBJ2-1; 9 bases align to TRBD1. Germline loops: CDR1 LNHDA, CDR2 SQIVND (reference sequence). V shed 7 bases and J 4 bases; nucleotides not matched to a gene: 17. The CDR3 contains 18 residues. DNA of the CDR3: TGTGCCAGTATGTGGAGGACAGGGGCCGAATACCCTTACAATGAGCAGTTCTTC. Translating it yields CASMWRTGAEYPYNEQFF.

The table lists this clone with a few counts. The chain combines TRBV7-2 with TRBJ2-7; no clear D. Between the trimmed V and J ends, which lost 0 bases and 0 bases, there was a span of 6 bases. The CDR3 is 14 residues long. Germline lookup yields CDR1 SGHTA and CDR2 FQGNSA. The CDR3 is CASSLASSSYEQYF. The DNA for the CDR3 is TGTGCCAGCAGCTTAGCGAGTAGCTCCTACGAGCAGTACTTC.

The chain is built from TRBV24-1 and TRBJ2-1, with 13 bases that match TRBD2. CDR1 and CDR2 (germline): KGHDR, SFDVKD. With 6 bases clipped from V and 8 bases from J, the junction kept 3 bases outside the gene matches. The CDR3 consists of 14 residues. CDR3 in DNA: TGTGCCACCAGTAAGGGACTAGCGGGACATGAGCAGTTCTTC. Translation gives CATSKGLAGHEQFF.

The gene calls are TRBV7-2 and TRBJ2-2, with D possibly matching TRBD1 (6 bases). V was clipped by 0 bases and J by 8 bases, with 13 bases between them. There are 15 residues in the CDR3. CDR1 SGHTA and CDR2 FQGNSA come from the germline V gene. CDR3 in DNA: TGTGCCAGCAGCTTAGCGGCTGGGGGCTCGGGGGAGCTGTTTTTT. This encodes CASSLAAGGSGELFF.

The CDR3 here is CSVEVPGQGQKLFF. The CDR3 region has the DNA TGCAGCGTTGAGGTCCCGGGACAGGGCCAAAAACTGTTTTTT. The rearrangement joins TRBV29-1 to TRBJ1-4; 9 bases fit TRBD1. The germline V gene encodes CDR1 SQVTM and CDR2 ANQGSEA. With 3 bases clipped from V and 9 bases from J, the junction kept 8 bases outside the gene matches. The CDR3 is 14 amino acids.

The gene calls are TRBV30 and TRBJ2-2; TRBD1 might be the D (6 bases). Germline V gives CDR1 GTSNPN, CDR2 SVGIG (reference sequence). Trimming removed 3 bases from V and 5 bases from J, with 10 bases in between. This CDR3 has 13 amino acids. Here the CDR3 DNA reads TGTGCCTGGAGCGAACAGGGTACCGGGGAGCTGTTTTTT. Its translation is CAWSEQGTGELFF.